A selection of T cell receptor beta chains follows, all from one sample in a study of blood T cells in healthy people across ages. TCRdb redid the calling of the 5' RACE reads with MiXCR, one entry per CDR3 protein. The sample has around 500,000 distinct CDR3 sequences; roughly a quarter are singletons. This sample also appeared in a second study, on T cells of mothers and their children.

Sequencing was done on a sample of blood. Source of these receptors: a boy aged 2 to 10 in good health. Both conserved end residues are part of each CDR3. Clone size is stated in some rows and not others, as once, few, many or a class when expanded.

clone size,CDR3 length,V gene,J gene,CDR3 protein
once,15,TRBV24-1,TRBJ2-2,CATSEGQTNTGELFF
few,14,TRBV29-1,TRBJ2-3,CSVEASGRRDTQYF
NA,16,TRBV6-6,TRBJ2-1,CASSLRTSGLYNEQFF
NA,13,TRBV5-5,TRBJ1-1,CASSKTGYTEAFF
few,14,TRBV4-1,TRBJ1-2,CASSQDTGGLGYTF
NA,13,TRBV5-4,TRBJ1-2,CASSPKERGGYTF
NA,15,TRBV10-3,TRBJ1-5,CAISETRDGRQPQHF
NA,14,TRBV6-8,TRBJ2-2,CACYRDPVGGELFF
few,16,TRBV6-5,TRBJ2-1,CASSYAAGSGDNEQFF
NA,16,TRBV27,TRBJ1-3,CASSSLAGGSGNTIYF
many,16,TRBV14,TRBJ2-1,CASSPVPGLAYVEQFF
many,12,TRBV5-1,TRBJ2-5,CASSLGEETQYF
NA,15,TRBV7-9,TRBJ1-3,CASSRQGAGGNTIYF
many,13,TRBV14,TRBJ1-1,CASSQTENTEAFF
NA,13,TRBV27,NA,CASSSSGPYEQYF
few,16,TRBV5-1,TRBJ2-3,CASSWAGTHHTDTQYF
NA,15,TRBV5-1,TRBJ2-4,CASSPDTLAKNIQYF
few,16,TRBV20-1,TRBJ2-3,CSARSGVSTGTDTQYF